These 11 T cell receptor beta chains were all obtained from the same sample, sequenced in a study of cytomegalovirus exposure and HLA in healthy donors. PCR primers comprised 60 Vbeta and 13 Jbeta primers. TCRdb's table, derived via immunoSEQ multiplex PCR, lists solely in-frame clones and lacks some. The sample yields roughly 96,000 clones, about four fifths seen once. Material for sequencing was PBMCs. These TCRs come from a female donor in good health and CMV-seropositive.

This chain links TRBV2 with TRBJ1-5, with TRBD1 identical over 9 bases. The CDR3 consists of 14 residues. The germline V gene has CDR1 SNHLY and CDR2 FYNNEI. Trimming took 6 bases from V and 3 from J; bases not matched to a gene: 3. CDR3 bases: TGTGCCAGCAGCCGACAGGGGGTCAATCAGCCCCAGCATTTT. Its translation: CASSRQGVNQPQHF.

This rearrangement joins TRBV7-9 to TRBJ2-3, with 7 bases aligning to TRBD2. Germline V gene lookup returns CDR1 SEHNR and CDR2 FQNEAQ (reference sequence). The J segment lost 0 bases and the V segment lost 5 bases, leaving 8 bases of the junction unmatched. This CDR3 is built from 16 residues. This CDR3 is CASSQTKRGSTDTQYF. CDR3 in DNA: TGTGCCAGCAGCCAGACCAAGCGGGGAAGCACAGATACGCAGTATTTT.

V and J are TRBV29-1 and TRBJ1-4, with 7 nucleotides matching TRBD1. CDR1 is SQVTM, CDR2 ANQGSEA, per germline. The CDR3 sequence is 13 residues long. Trimming removed 5 bases from V and 5 bases from J; junction bases left unmatched: 5. Here the CDR3 DNA reads TGCAGCGTTTTCGGGACAGAGAATGAAAAACTGTTTTTT. It yields the protein CSVFGTENEKLFF.

This clone was counted a few times. This chain links TRBV5-4 with TRBJ2-7, with a weak D call TRBD1 (5 bases). With 0 bases removed from V and 0 bases from J, the gap between germline ends came to 7 bases. In germline, CDR1 is SGHNT, CDR2 YYREEE (reference sequence). The CDR3 extends over 14 amino acids. CDR3 loop: CASSLGQSSYEQYF. In DNA form, the CDR3 reads TGTGCCAGCAGCTTGGGACAGAGCTCCTACGAGCAGTACTTC.

This clone was detected only a few times. The chain carries TRBV19 and TRBJ1-1; D remains unclear. This CDR3 region has 16 residues. Trimming removed 5 bases at V and 4 bases at J, with 20 bases between. In germline, CDR1 is LNHDA, CDR2 SQIVND (reference sequence). CDR3 sequence: CASSFILGVFGTEAFF. Here the CDR3 DNA reads TGTGCCAGTAGTTTTATCCTGGGAGTTTTCGGCACTGAAGCTTTCTTT.

This rearrangement joins TRBV20-1 to TRBJ1-1; no reliable D call. The CDR3 loop spans 11 amino acids. Trimming left V 1 base short and J 8 bases short, with 8 bases between. CDR1 and CDR2 (germline): DFQATT, SNEGSKA (reference sequence). CDR3 in amino acids: CSARVGGEAFF. Here the CDR3 DNA reads TGCAGTGCTAGAGTGGGCGGGGAAGCTTTCTTT.

The chain links TRBV2 to TRBJ1-5; 7 bases are a match to TRBD1. CDR1 SNHLY and CDR2 FYNNEI come from the germline V gene. V lost 11 bases and J lost 4; bases outside the gene matches: 8. This CDR3 is 13 amino acids long. This CDR3 reads CAHGTDPNQPQHF. The CDR3 DNA follows: TGTGCCCACGGGACAGACCCAAATCAGCCCCAGCATTTT.

This clone was picked up a small number of times. The gene calls are TRBV5-6 and TRBJ1-1; the D is unclear. V shed 3 bases and J shed 1 base, with 10 bases lying between them. Germline values: CDR1 SGHDT, CDR2 YYEEEE. This CDR3 region has 14 residues. Here the CDR3 reads CASSYEPGNTEAFF. Here the CDR3 DNA reads TGTGCCAGCAGCTACGAGCCTGGGAACACTGAAGCTTTCTTT. The full variable domain, its missing parts supplied by reference TRBV5-6 and TRBJ1-1, is DAGVTQSPTHLIKTRGQQVTLRCSPKSGHDTVSWYQQALGQGPQFIFQYYEEEERQRGNFPDRFSGHQFPNYSSELNVNALLLGDSALYLCASSYEPGNTEAFFGQGTRLTVV.

There are a few counts of this clone. The chain carries TRBV30 and TRBJ2-6; D uncertain. CDR3 length equals 13 residues. Trimming cost V 3 bases and J 3 bases, with 6 bases left between them. Germline values: CDR1 GTSNPN, CDR2 SVGIG (reference sequence). The CDR3 sequence is CAWSILGANVLTF. CDR3 DNA sequence: TGTGCCTGGAGCATACTTGGGGCCAACGTCCTGACTTTC. The whole variable domain, remainder taken from reference TRBV30 and TRBJ2-6, is SQTIHQWPATLVQPVGSPLSLECTVEGTSNPNLYWYRQAAGRGLQLLFYSVGIGQISSEVPQNLSASRPQDRQFILSSKKLLLSDSGFYLCAWSILGANVLTFGAGSRLTVL.

The V and J genes are TRBV6-5 and TRBJ2-5; 10 bases map to TRBD1. CDR3 length: 15 residues. Germline V gene lookup returns CDR1 MNHEY and CDR2 SVGAGI. The junction had 6 bases not matched to a gene; V was cut back by 5 bases and J by 3 bases. CDR3 DNA sequence: TGTGCCAGCAGTGGACCCGGGACAGGGGAAGAGACCCAGTACTTC. Translation gives CASSGPGTGEETQYF.

J is TRBJ2-1 and V is TRBV11-1, with D maybe TRBD2 (6 bases). The V gene lost 7 bases and the J gene lost 9 bases, with 19 bases spanning the gap. Germline V gene lookup returns CDR1 SGHAT and CDR2 FQDESV (reference sequence). The CDR3 runs 14 residues. CDR3 sequence: CASTAETSFGEQFF. CDR3 nucleotides: TGTGCCAGCACCGCTGAGACTAGTTTCGGTGAGCAGTTCTTC.